This record covers a single T cell receptor beta chain. 13 Jbeta primers and 60 Vbeta primers were used for the PCR. TCRdb keeps only in-frame clones here, not all; method: immunoSEQ multiplex PCR. This repertoire shows approximately 180,000 clones, 9.5% to 15% found once; its top ten account for approximately 8.4%. V lost 5 bases and J lost 7; bases outside the gene matches: 7. Looked up from germline, CDR1 is SGHTA and CDR2 is FQGNSA. There are 14 residues in the CDR3. This record comes from a study of cytomegalovirus exposure and HLA in healthy donors. The source material was PBMCs. This clonotype was sampled from a middle-aged man in good health and CMV-seropositive. The V gene is TRBV7-2, the J gene TRBJ1-3; 8 bases are shared with TRBD1. The CDR3 spells CASSEYRGSNTIYF. Written as DNA, the CDR3 is TGTGCCAGCAGCGAATACAGGGGGAGCAACACCATATATTTT.